This is a list of T cell receptor beta chains from one sample in a study of beta chain features in type 1 diabetes. Clones were sequenced by immunoSEQ multiplex PCR, and TCRdb holds only the in-frame ones, with some missing. Seen here are hundreds of thousands of clones, around 15% observed once, and the top ten hold just under 0.04%. The sample consisted of naive CD4+ T cells from blood. The receptors were gathered from a man between 18 and 35 years old with type 1 diabetes. CDR3s include the opening cysteine and the closing phenylalanine or tryptophan. The D gene is left open where the match is weak. Clone sizes are given selectively: once, few, many, or a class where the clone is expanded.

CDR3 DNA	CDR3 protein	D gene	clone size	V gene	J gene
TGTGCCAGCAGGGAAGGACAGGGGGCTCACGAGCAGTACTTC	CASREGQGAHEQYF	TRBD1	.	TRBV2	TRBJ2-7
TGTGCCATCAGTGTGGGAGGGCCAGAGACCCAGTACTTC	CAISVGGPETQYF	TRBD2	few	TRBV10-3	TRBJ2-5
TGCGCCAGCAGCTATCCCAGGACAGGGCTCACCGGGGAGCTGTTTTTT	CASSYPRTGLTGELFF	TRBD1	.	TRBV5-1	TRBJ2-2
TGTGCCAGCAGCTCATCGGCCAGAGGGATGGAGACCCAATACTTC	CASSSSARGMETQYF	.	once	TRBV5-4	TRBJ2-5
TGCGCCAGCAGCCCGGCAGAGCGGGCTTCGGGATACAATGAGCAGTTCTTC	CASSPAERASGYNEQFF	.	.	TRBV4-1	TRBJ2-1
TGTGCCTGGAGCTCTTTATTAAGTCGCACAGATACGCAGTATTTT	CAWSSLLSRTDTQYF	.	.	TRBV30	TRBJ2-3
TGCGCCAGCAGCCAAGATGCACAGGCCGGAAAACTGTTTTTT	CASSQDAQAGKLFF	.	.	TRBV4-1	TRBJ1-4
TGTGCCAGCAGCGGAGGGGGCTTCAGAAACACCATATATTTT	CASSGGGFRNTIYF	TRBD1	.	TRBV7-2	TRBJ1-3
TGTGCCAGTAGTACGGACAGGATCTTCGGTGAGCAGTTCTTC	CASSTDRIFGEQFF	TRBD1	few	TRBV19	TRBJ2-1
TGTGGGGCCGGCGGGGAGACCCAGTACTTC	CGAGGETQYF	.	few	TRBV28	TRBJ2-5
TGTGCCAGCAGTGAATTCGACAGTATATATGGCTACACCTTC	CASSEFDSIYGYTF	.	few	TRBV2	TRBJ1-2
TGTGCCAGCAGTTACAGGGTCGGTGAGCAGTTCTTC	CASSYRVGEQFF	.	.	TRBV6-5	TRBJ2-1
TGTGCCATCAGTACTAGCGGGAGCTACGAGCAGTACTTC	CAISTSGSYEQYF	TRBD2	.	TRBV10-3	TRBJ2-7
TGCAGTGCGGGGGGACCCATCGCTTTCTTT	CSAGGPIAFF	.	.	TRBV20-1	TRBJ1-1
TGTGCCAGTAGCCAGGGGAACACTGAAGCTTTCTTT	CASSQGNTEAFF	.	.	TRBV19	TRBJ1-1
TGTGCCAGCAGTTTTTACGACAAGCTGGGCTACACCTTC	CASSFYDKLGYTF	.	few	TRBV5-5	TRBJ1-2
TGCGCCAGCAGCCTATCGTCTTGGCAGGGGGGTACCGATGAGCAGTTCTTC	CASSLSSWQGGTDEQFF	.	few	TRBV4-1	TRBJ2-1
TGCGCCAGCGCGAGGGGAGAAAGGCTCACAGATACGCAGTATTTT	CASARGERLTDTQYF	.	.	TRBV5-1	TRBJ2-3
TGTGCCTGGACCCCCCCCGGGACAGGTGCCTATGGCTACACCTTC	CAWTPPGTGAYGYTF	TRBD1	few	TRBV30	TRBJ1-2
TGCGCCAGCAGCCCCAGCAGACTAGCCAAAAACATTCAGTACTTC	CASSPSRLAKNIQYF	.	few	TRBV4-3	TRBJ2-4
TGTGCCAGCAAAAAGGAAGGCAATCAGCCCCAGCATTTT	CASKKEGNQPQHF	.	few	TRBV6-6	TRBJ1-5
TGTGCCAGCAGCTTTAAACCCGGGAGGGAAGGGCCCTACGAGCAGTACTTC	CASSFKPGREGPYEQYF	TRBD2	few	TRBV7-2	TRBJ2-7
TGTGCCAGCAGGGGGTTTACAGGAACCTACGAGCAGTACTTC	CASRGFTGTYEQYF	.	.	TRBV25-1	TRBJ2-7
TGTGCCAGCAGCTCACAGGGGGACTCCTACAATGAGCAGTTCTTC	CASSSQGDSYNEQFF	TRBD1	few	TRBV7-6	TRBJ2-1
TGTGCCACCAGCAGAGATTGGGCAGCAGGGCATTCACCCCTCCACTTT	CATSRDWAAGHSPLHF	.	.	TRBV15	TRBJ1-6
TGTGCCAGCATTAGGGGGCCCTCCCAAGAGACCCAGTACTTC	CASIRGPSQETQYF	TRBD1	.	TRBV2	TRBJ2-5
TGTGCCAGCAAAGCCGTCGCCAACGTCCTGACTTTC	CASKAVANVLTF	.	.	TRBV2	TRBJ2-6
TGTGCCAGCAGCCTCACGGGGGGGAGCAATCAGCCCCAGCATTTT	CASSLTGGSNQPQHF	.	few	TRBV7-9	TRBJ1-5
TGTGCCAGCAGCGTGAGCGTGGCAGGGGATTCACCCCTCCACTTT	CASSVSVAGDSPLHF	.	few	TRBV5-6	TRBJ1-6
TGCGCCAGCAGCCAAGTGAGGGGGACTGAAGCTTTCTTT	CASSQVRGTEAFF	.	few	TRBV4-3	TRBJ1-1
TGTGCCAGCAGCTCCGACAGAGGAAACACTGAAGCTTTCTTT	CASSSDRGNTEAFF	.	.	TRBV7-9	TRBJ1-1
TGTGCCAGCAGCTTAGTAGCGGGAGAAAGGTACGAGCAGTACTTC	CASSLVAGERYEQYF	TRBD2	.	TRBV7-2	TRBJ2-7
TGTGCCTGGAGTGTGACCGGGGAGCTGTTTTTT	CAWSVTGELFF	.	few	TRBV30	TRBJ2-2
TGCAGCGTTGAAGAGGGGCCTGGGAGAACTACGCAGTATTTT	CSVEEGPGRTTQYF	.	.	TRBV29-1	TRBJ2-3
TGTGCCAGCAGTTTATCCGGGACGTACGCCTACGAGCAGTACTTC	CASSLSGTYAYEQYF	.	.	TRBV27	TRBJ2-7
TGTGCCAGGGCCGATAGTATGAACACTGAAGCTTTCTTT	CARADSMNTEAFF	.	few	TRBV2	TRBJ1-1
TGTGCCAGCAGCCGCCTGAGTAGCGGGGTGGAGACCCAGTACTTC	CASSRLSSGVETQYF	TRBD2	few	TRBV11-1	TRBJ2-5
TGTGCCCAGGGTCTCCGGGAGACCCAGTACTTC	CAQGLRETQYF	.	few	TRBV30	TRBJ2-5
TGTGCCTGGAGTGTGGCCAACCAGCAAGAGACCCAGTACTTC	CAWSVANQQETQYF	.	.	TRBV30	TRBJ2-5
TGCGCCAGCAGCCAAGAATGGGCAGCTGGTAGGGAGCAGTACTTC	CASSQEWAAGREQYF	.	few	TRBV4-1	TRBJ2-7
TGTGCCAGTACCCCCGGGGGGGCCTACAATGAGCAGTTCTTC	CASTPGGAYNEQFF	TRBD2	few	TRBV19	TRBJ2-1
TGTGCCAGCTCACCACTCGGGACAGGGGACAATGAGCAGTTCTTC	CASSPLGTGDNEQFF	TRBD1	few	TRBV18	TRBJ2-1
TGTGCCAGCAGCTTAGACCCTGCAGGCCTGAATCAGCCCCAGCATTTT	CASSLDPAGLNQPQHF	.	few	TRBV7-2	TRBJ1-5
TGTGCCAGCAGCTTAACAGAGGGAGGTACGCAGTATTTT	CASSLTEGGTQYF	.	few	TRBV7-3	TRBJ2-3
TGCGCCAGCAGCTACGCAATAGACGAAGGGGCCTACGAGCAGTACTTC	CASSYAIDEGAYEQYF	.	.	TRBV4-1	TRBJ2-7
TGTGCCAGCAGCGTAGACGGGGGACTAGGGAAAGAGACCCAGTACTTC	CASSVDGGLGKETQYF	TRBD2	.	TRBV9	TRBJ2-5